A single sample gave rise to the 20 T cell receptor beta chains below, sequenced in a study of shared T cell receptors in the human thymus. Sequenced by immunoSEQ multiplex PCR; TCRdb stores in-frame clones only, minus some. This table has roughly 500,000 clones, approximately 80% appearing once. This sample also belongs to another study, concerning human thymus T cells.

The sample taken for sequencing was thymocytes. The source is a boy under two years old with a congenital heart defect.

The chain carries TRBV25-1 and TRBJ1-1, with TRBD1 matching 9 bases. V lost 3 bases and J lost 1; bases outside the gene matches: 0. The CDR3 spans 14 residues. Germline assignment: CDR1 MGHDK and CDR2 SYGVNS. The CDR3 DNA follows: TGTGCCAGCAGTGAGGGACAGGGGAACACTGAAGCTTTCTTT. Its protein is CASSEGQGNTEAFF.

V is TRBV7-2 and J is TRBJ2-1; possible D gene TRBD1, 5 bases. From germline, CDR1 is SGHTA and CDR2 FQGNSA. V lost 7 bases and J 0 bases, leaving 25 bases between the germline ends. The CDR3 extends over 19 amino acids. The CDR3 sequence: CASNPDKGKSGSSYNEQFF. The CDR3 bases are TGTGCCAGCAACCCGGACAAGGGAAAGTCTGGAAGCTCCTACAATGAGCAGTTCTTC.

The chain employs TRBV7-2 and TRBJ2-3; 11 positions agree with TRBD2. This CDR3 has 18 amino acids. CDR1 SGHTA and CDR2 FQGNSA come from the germline V gene. The J segment lost 4 bases and the V segment lost 5 bases, leaving 14 bases of the junction unmatched. CDR3 nucleotides: TGTGCCAGCAGCCCCTCCAACCCTAGCGGGAGGACCCCAGATACGCAGTATTTT. Amino acid sequence: CASSPSNPSGRTPDTQYF.

J is TRBJ1-3 and V is TRBV2; possible D gene TRBD1, 6 bases. CDR1 is SNHLY, CDR2 FYNNEI, per germline. V was pared by 3 bases and J by 0 bases, with 18 bases between. The CDR3 extends over 18 amino acids. The CDR3 sequence: CASSDNPPGQSSGNTIYF. The CDR3 coding sequence is TGTGCCAGCAGTGATAACCCTCCGGGACAAAGCTCTGGAAACACCATATATTTT.

This chain connects TRBV19 to TRBJ1-2, with D unclear. Germline-derived CDR1 and CDR2 are LNHDA and SQIVND (reference sequence). This CDR3 is 14 amino acids long. Trimming left V 2 bases short and J 7 bases short, with 14 bases between. CDR3 DNA sequence: TGTGCCAGTAGTATACCCCCTAGCCTAGGTGGCTACACCTTC. Its protein is CASSIPPSLGGYTF.

This chain connects TRBV28 to TRBJ2-1, with 7 bases matching TRBD2. Losses at the gene ends were 3 bases for V and 4 bases for J; bases not matched to a gene: 6. From germline, CDR1 is MDHEN and CDR2 SYDVKM. The CDR3 contains 15 residues. The CDR3 loop is CASSFRGRVYNEQFF. CDR3 coding DNA: TGTGCCAGCAGTTTCAGAGGGAGGGTATACAATGAGCAGTTCTTC. Using reference TRBV28 and TRBJ2-1 for the parts outside the CDR3, the full variable domain is DVKVTQSSRYLVKRTGEKVFLECVQDMDHENMFWYRQDPGLGLRLIYFSYDVKMKEKGDIPEGYSVSREKKERFSLILESASTNQTSMYLCASSFRGRVYNEQFFGPGTRLTVL.

The chain has TRBV4-2 and TRBJ2-5; TRBD2 aligns across 7 bases. Germline V gene lookup returns CDR1 LGHNA and CDR2 YNFKEQ. CDR3 length equals 15 residues. Trimming took 4 bases from V and 1 from J; bases not matched to a gene: 6. This chain's CDR3 is CASSRRLATQETQYF. DNA of the CDR3: TGTGCCAGCAGCCGCCGACTAGCTACCCAAGAGACCCAGTACTTC.

This rearrangement joins TRBV29-1 to TRBJ2-3, with 9 bases that match TRBD2. Trimming removed 7 bases from V and 3 bases from J; junction bases left unmatched: 11. The CDR3 is 15 residues long. In germline, CDR1 is SQVTM, CDR2 ANQGSEA. This CDR3 reads CSGLTSGTITDTQYF. The DNA of the CDR3 is TGCAGCGGGTTGACTAGCGGAACTATAACAGATACGCAGTATTTT.

The chain combines TRBV25-1 with TRBJ2-2, with D hard to call. There are 14 residues in the CDR3. Per germline, CDR1 MGHDK and CDR2 SYGVNS. With 2 bases removed from V and 6 bases from J, the gap between germline ends came to 10 bases. DNA of the CDR3: TGTGCCAGCAGTGAAACGAGGAAGGCCGGGGAGCTGTTTTTT. Translated, it gives CASSETRKAGELFF.

The V and J genes are TRBV5-1 and TRBJ2-1, with 9 positions matching TRBD2. After removal of 3 bases from V and 7 bases from J, the junction contained 8 bases not matched to a gene. The CDR3 runs to 15 residues. Germline loops: CDR1 SGHRS, CDR2 YFSETQ. This chain's CDR3 is CASSWNSGSRNEQFF. The CDR3 coding sequence is TGCGCCAGCAGCTGGAATAGCGGGAGTCGGAATGAGCAGTTCTTC. The variable domain in full, completed from reference TRBV5-1 and TRBJ2-1, reads KAGVTQTPRYLIKTRGQQVTLSCSPISGHRSVSWYQQTPGQGLQFLFEYFSETQRNKGNFPGRFSGRQFSNSRSEMNVSTLELGDSALYLCASSWNSGSRNEQFFGPGTRLTVL.

This sequence joins TRBV6-6 and TRBJ1-5; TRBD1 matches at 9 bases. Trimming at V came to 3 bases and at J to 7 bases, leaving 4 bases not matched to a gene. The CDR3 sequence is 14 residues long. From germline, CDR1 is MNHNY and CDR2 SVGAGI (reference sequence). In nucleotides, the CDR3 is TGTGCCAGCAGTTATGGGACAGGGCGGCAGCCCCAGCATTTT. Translating gives CASSYGTGRQPQHF.

The CDR3 reads CASSLRRTSGTDTQYF. The CDR3, as DNA: TGTGCCAGCAGTTTAAGGAGGACTAGCGGCACAGATACGCAGTATTTT. The rearrangement links TRBV27 to TRBJ2-3; 9 nucleotides match TRBD2. The CDR3 consists of 16 residues. V lost 2 bases and J lost 1; bases outside the gene matches: 4. Germline V gene sequence: CDR1 MNHEY, CDR2 SMNVEV (reference sequence).

V usage is TRBV4-3 and J usage is TRBJ1-2; D may be TRBD1 (6 bases). The CDR3 extends over 17 amino acids. The germline CDR1 and CDR2 sequences are LGHNA and YSLEER. V was trimmed by 3 bases and J by 4 bases, leaving 21 bases between them. CDR3 DNA sequence: TGCGCCAGCAGCCAGGAGAATGCCCGGACAGCTGTCTATGGCTACACCTTC. Its translation is CASSQENARTAVYGYTF.

The V gene is TRBV25-1, the J gene TRBJ1-1; D may be TRBD1 (6 bases). This CDR3 comprises 15 residues. CDR1 and CDR2 from the germline V gene are MGHDK and SYGVNS. V was clipped by 1 base and J by 5 bases, with 14 bases between them. CDR3 in amino acids: CASSESKRGSTEAFF. The DNA of the CDR3 is TGTGCCAGCAGTGAATCGAAGAGGGGGAGTACTGAAGCTTTCTTT.

This chain joins TRBV11-2 and TRBJ2-5; the match to TRBD2 covers 7 bases. This CDR3 is 19 amino acids long. Germline loops: CDR1 SGHAT, CDR2 FQNNGV. J gave up 5 bases and V 4 bases, and 22 bases lay outside the gene matches. CDR3: CASSSTPREKRKIVETQYF. The CDR3 DNA follows: TGTGCCAGCAGCTCCACCCCGCGGGAGAAGCGAAAAATAGTGGAGACCCAGTACTTC.

The V gene is TRBV7-9, the J gene TRBJ1-1; possible D gene TRBD1, 6 bases. This CDR3 is built from 16 residues. Trimming took 2 bases from V and 1 from J, leaving 14 bases between them. Germline lookup yields CDR1 SEHNR and CDR2 FQNEAQ (reference sequence). The CDR3 nucleotides read TGTGCCAGCAGCTTAAGGACCGAACAGGGGAACACTGAAGCTTTCTTT. It translates to CASSLRTEQGNTEAFF.

J is TRBJ2-7 and V is TRBV18, with 7 bases fitting TRBD1. The CDR3 extends over 14 amino acids. Looked up from germline, CDR1 is KGHSH and CDR2 is LQKENI. J was trimmed by 4 bases and V by 6 bases; bases with no gene match: 9. The CDR3 here is CASSPGQPPYEQYF. As DNA, the CDR3 is TGTGCCAGCTCGCCGGGACAGCCTCCTTACGAGCAGTACTTC.

The V call is TRBV5-1, the J call TRBJ2-7; TRBD1 matches at 9 bases. CDR3 size: 13 residues. The germline V gene encodes CDR1 SGHRS and CDR2 YFSETQ. J lost 6 bases, V lost 3 bases, and 4 bases had no gene match. CDR3 DNA: TGCGCCAGCAGCTGGGACAGGGAGGGCGAGCAGTACTTC. Residues: CASSWDREGEQYF.

The V and J genes are TRBV6-1 and TRBJ2-7; D remains ambiguous. This CDR3 comprises 13 residues. Trimming took off 3 bases at V and 7 bases at J, with 13 bases between the two ends. CDR1 MNHNS and CDR2 SASEGT come from the germline V gene. Written as DNA, the CDR3 is TGTGCCAGCAGTGATCCAACTAAGTGTGAGCAGTACTTC. This codes for CASSDPTKCEQYF.

This clone has more than one count but fewer than ten. Different DNA sequences within this sample yield the same CDR3. This chain connects TRBV5-1 to TRBJ1-4; 9 bases agree with TRBD1. Trimming removed 4 bases from V and 5 bases from J; junction bases left unmatched: 3. CDR1 and CDR2 (germline): SGHRS, YFSETQ. The CDR3 contains 14 residues. The chain's CDR3 is CASSPGQGNEKLFF. For the CDR3, the DNA is TGCGCCAGCAGCCCGGGACAGGGCAATGAAAAACTGTTTTTT.